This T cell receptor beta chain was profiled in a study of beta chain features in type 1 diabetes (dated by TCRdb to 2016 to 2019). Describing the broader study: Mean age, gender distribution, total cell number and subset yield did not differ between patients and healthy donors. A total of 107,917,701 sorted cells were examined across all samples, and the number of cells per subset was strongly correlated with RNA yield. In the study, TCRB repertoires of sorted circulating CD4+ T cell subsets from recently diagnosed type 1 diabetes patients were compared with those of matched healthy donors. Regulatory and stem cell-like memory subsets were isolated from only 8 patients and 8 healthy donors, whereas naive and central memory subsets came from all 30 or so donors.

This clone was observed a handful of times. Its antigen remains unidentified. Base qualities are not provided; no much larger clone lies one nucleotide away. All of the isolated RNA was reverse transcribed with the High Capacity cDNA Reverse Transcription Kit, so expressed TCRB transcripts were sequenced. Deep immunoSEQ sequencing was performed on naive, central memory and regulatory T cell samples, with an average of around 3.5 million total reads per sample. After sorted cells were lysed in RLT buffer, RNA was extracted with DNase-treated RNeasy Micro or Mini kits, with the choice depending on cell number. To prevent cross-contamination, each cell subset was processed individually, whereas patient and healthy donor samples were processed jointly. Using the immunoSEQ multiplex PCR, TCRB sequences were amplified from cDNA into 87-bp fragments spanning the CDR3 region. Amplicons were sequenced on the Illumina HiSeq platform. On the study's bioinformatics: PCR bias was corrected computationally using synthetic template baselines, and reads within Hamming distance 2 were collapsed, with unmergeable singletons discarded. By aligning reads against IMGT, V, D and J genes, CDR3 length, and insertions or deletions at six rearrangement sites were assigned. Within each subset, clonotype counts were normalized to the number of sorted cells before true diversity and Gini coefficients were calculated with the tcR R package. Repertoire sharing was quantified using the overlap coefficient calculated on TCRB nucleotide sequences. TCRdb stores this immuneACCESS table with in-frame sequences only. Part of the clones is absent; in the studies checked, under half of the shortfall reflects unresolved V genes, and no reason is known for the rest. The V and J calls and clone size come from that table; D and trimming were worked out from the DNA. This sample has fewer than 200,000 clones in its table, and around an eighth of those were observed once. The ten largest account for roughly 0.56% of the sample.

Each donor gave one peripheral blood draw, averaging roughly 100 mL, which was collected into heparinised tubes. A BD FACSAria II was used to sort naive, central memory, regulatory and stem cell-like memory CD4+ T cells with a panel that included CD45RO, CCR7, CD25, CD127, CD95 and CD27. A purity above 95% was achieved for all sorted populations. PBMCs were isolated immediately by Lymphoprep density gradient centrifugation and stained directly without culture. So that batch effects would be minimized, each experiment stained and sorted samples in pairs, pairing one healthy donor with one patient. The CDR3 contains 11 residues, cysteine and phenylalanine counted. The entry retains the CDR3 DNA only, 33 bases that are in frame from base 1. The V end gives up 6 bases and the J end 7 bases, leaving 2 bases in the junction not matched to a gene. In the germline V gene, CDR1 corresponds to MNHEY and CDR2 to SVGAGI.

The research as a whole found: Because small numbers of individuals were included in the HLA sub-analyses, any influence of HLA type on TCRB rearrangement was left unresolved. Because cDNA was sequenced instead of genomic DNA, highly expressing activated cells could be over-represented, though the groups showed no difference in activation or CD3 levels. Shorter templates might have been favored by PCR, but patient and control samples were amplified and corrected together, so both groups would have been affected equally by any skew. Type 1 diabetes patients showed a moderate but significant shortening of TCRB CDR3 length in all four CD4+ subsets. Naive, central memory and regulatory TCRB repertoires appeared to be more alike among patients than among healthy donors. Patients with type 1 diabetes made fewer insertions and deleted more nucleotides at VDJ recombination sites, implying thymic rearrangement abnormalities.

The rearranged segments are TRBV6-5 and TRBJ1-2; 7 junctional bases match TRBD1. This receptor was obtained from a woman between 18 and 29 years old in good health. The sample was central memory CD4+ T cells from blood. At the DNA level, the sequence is TGTGCCAGCAGACGGGACAGTGGCTACACCTTC. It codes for CASRRDSGYTF.